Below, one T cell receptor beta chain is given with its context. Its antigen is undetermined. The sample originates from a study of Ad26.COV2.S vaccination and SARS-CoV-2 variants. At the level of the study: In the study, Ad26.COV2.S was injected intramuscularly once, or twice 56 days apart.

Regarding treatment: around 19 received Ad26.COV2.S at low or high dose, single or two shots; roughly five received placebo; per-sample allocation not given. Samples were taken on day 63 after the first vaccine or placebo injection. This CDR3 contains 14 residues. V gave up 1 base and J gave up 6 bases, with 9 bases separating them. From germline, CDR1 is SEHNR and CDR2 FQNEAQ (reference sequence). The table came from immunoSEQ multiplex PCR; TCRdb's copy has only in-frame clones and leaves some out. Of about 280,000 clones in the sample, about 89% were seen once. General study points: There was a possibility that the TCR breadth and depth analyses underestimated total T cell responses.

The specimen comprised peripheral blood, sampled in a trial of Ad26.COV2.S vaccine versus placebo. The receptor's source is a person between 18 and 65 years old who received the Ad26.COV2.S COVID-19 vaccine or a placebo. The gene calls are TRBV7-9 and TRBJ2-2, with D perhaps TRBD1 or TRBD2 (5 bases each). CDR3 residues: CASSLVGGPGELFF. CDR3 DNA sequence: TGTGCCAGCAGCTTAGTTGGGGGACCCGGGGAGCTGTTTTTT.